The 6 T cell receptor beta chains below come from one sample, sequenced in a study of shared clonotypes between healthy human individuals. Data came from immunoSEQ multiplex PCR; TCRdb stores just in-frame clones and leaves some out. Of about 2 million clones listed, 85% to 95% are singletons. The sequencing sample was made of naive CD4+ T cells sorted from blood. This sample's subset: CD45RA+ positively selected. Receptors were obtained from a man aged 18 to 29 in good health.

The CDR3 spells CASSAGAANQPQHF. The CDR3, as DNA: TGTGCCAGCAGCGCGGGGGCAGCAAATCAGCCCCAGCATTTT. The chain combines TRBV9 with TRBJ1-5; possible D gene TRBD1, 6 bases. Germline V gene lookup returns CDR1 SGDLS and CDR2 YYNGEE. The CDR3 covers 14 residues. Trimming stripped 3 bases from V and 4 bases from J, with 11 bases between.

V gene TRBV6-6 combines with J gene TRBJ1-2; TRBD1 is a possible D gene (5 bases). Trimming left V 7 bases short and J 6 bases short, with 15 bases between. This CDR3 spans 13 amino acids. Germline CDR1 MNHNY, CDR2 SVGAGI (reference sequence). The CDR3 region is CASNQAGGNGYTF. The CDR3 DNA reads TGTGCCAGCAACCAGGCCGGGGGAAATGGCTACACCTTC.

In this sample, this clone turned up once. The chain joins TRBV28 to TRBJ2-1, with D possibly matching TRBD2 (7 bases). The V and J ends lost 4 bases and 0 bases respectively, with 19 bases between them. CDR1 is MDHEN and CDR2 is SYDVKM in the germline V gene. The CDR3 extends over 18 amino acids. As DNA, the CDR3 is TGTGCCAGCAGTTCAGGGGCGGGGGTCCTACTCTCCTACAATGAGCAGTTCTTC. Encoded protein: CASSSGAGVLLSYNEQFF.

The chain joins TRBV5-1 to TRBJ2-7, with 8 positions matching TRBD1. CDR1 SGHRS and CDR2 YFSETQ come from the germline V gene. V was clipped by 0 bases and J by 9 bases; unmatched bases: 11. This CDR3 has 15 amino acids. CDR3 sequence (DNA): TGCGCCAGCAGCTTGGATGACAGGGGATACGATGGGCAGTACTTC. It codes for CASSLDDRGYDGQYF. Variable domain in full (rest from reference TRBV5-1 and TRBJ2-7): KAGVTQTPRYLIKTRGQQVTLSCSPISGHRSVSWYQQTPGQGLQFLFEYFSETQRNKGNFPGRFSGRQFSNSRSEMNVSTLELGDSALYLCASSLDDRGYDGQYFGPGTRLTVT.

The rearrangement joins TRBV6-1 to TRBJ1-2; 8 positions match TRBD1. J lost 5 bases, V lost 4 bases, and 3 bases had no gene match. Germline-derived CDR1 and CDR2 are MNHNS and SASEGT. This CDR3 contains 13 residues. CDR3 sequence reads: CASSGTGWYGYTF. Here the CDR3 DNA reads TGTGCCAGCAGTGGGACAGGGTGGTATGGCTACACCTTC.

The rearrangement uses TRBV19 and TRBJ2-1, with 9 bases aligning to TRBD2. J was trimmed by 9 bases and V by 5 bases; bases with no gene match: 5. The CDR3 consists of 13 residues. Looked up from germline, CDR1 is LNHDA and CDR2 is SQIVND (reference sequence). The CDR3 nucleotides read TGTGCCAGTAGTGTAGCGGGAGTTGGTGAGCAGTTCTTC. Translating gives CASSVAGVGEQFF.